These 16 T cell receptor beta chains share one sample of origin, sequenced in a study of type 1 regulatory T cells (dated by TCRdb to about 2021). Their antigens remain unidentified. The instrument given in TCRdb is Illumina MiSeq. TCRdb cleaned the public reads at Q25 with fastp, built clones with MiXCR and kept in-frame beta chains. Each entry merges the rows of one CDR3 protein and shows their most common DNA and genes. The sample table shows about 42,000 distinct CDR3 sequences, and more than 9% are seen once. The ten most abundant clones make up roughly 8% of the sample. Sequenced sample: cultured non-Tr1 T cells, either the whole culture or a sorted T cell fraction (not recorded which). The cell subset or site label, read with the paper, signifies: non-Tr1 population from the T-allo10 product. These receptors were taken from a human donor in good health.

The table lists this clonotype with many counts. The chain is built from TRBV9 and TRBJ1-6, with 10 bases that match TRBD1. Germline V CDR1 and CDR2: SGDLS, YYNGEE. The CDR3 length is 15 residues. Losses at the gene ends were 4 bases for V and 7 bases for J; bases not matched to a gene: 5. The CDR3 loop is CASSLDRGMNSPLHF. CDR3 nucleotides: TGTGCCAGCAGCCTGGACAGGGGGATGAATTCACCCCTCCACTTT.

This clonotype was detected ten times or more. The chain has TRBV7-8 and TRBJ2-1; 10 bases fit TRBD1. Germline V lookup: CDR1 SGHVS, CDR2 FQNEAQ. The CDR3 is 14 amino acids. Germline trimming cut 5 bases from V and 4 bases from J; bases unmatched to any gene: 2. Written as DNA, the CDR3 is TGTGCCAGCAGCCCGGGACAGGGGTACAATGAGCAGTTCTTC. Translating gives CASSPGQGYNEQFF.

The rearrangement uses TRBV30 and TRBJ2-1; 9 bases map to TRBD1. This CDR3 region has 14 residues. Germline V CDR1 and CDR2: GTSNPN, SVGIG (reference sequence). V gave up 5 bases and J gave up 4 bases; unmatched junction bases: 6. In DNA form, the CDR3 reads TGTGCCTGGGAATCCGGGACAGGGTACAATGAGCAGTTCTTC. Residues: CAWESGTGYNEQFF.

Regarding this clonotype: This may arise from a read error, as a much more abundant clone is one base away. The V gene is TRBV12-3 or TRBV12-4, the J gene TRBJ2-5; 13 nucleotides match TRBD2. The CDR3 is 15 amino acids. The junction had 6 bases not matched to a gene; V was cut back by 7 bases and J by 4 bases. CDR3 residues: CASNRGTSGIETQYF. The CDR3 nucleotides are TGTGCCAGCAACAGGGGGACTAGCGGGATAGAGACCCAGTACTTC.

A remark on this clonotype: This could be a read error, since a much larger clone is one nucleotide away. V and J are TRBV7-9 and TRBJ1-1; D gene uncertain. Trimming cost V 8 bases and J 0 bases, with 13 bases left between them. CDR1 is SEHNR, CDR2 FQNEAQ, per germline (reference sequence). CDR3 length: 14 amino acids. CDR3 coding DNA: TGTGCCAGCGGCCGTATCGAGTTGAACACTGAAGCTTTCTTT. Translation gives CASGRIELNTEAFF.

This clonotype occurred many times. CDR3 sequence: CASRLAGVGDTQYF. CDR3 sequence (DNA): TGTGCCAGCAGGCTAGCGGGAGTAGGGGATACGCAGTATTTT. The chain joins TRBV14 to TRBJ2-3; TRBD2 agrees at 10 bases. The CDR3 loop spans 14 amino acids. The V and J ends lost 6 bases and 6 bases, in that order; junction bases with no gene match: 6. Looked up from germline, CDR1 is SGHDN and CDR2 is FVKESK. Based on the CDR3 plus reference TRBV14 and TRBJ2-3, the full variable domain is EAGVTQFPSHSVIEKGQTVTLRCDPISGHDNLYWYRRVMGKEIKFLLHFVKESKQDESGMPNNRFLAERTGGTYSTLKVQPAELEDSGVYFCASRLAGVGDTQYFGPGTRLTVL.

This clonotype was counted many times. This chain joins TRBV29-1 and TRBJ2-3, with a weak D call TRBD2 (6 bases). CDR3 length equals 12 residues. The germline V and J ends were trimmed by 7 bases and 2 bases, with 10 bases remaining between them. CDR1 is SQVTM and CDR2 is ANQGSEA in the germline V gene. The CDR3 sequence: CSGTSYTDTQYF. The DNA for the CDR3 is TGCAGCGGAACTAGCTACACAGATACGCAGTATTTT.

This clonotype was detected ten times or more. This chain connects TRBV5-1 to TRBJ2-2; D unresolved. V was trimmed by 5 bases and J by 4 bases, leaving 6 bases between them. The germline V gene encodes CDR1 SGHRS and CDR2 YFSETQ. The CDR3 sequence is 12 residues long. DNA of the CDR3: TGCGCCAGCAGTAGATTCACCGGGGAGCTGTTTTTT. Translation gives CASSRFTGELFF.

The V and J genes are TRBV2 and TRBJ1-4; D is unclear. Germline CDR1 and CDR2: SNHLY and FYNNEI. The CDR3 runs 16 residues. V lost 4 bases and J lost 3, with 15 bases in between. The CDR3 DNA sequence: TGTGCCAGCAGTGTTTATCTGGATAGTCCTAATGAAAAACTGTTTTTT. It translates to CASSVYLDSPNEKLFF.

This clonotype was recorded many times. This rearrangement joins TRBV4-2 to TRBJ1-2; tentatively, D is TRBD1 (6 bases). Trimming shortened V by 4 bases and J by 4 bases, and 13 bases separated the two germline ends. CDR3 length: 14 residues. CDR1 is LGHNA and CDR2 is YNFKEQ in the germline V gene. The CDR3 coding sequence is TGTGCCAGCAGCCGCCCCAGGGGTGCCTATGGCTACACCTTC. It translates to CASSRPRGAYGYTF.

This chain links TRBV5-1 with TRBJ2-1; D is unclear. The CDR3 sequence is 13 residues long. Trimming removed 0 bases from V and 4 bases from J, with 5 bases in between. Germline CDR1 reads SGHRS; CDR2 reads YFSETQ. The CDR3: CASSLDVYNEQFF. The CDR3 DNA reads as TGCGCCAGCAGCTTGGACGTATACAATGAGCAGTTCTTC. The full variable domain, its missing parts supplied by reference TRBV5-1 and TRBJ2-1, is KAGVTQTPRYLIKTRGQQVTLSCSPISGHRSVSWYQQTPGQGLQFLFEYFSETQRNKGNFPGRFSGRQFSNSRSEMNVSTLELGDSALYLCASSLDVYNEQFFGPGTRLTVL.

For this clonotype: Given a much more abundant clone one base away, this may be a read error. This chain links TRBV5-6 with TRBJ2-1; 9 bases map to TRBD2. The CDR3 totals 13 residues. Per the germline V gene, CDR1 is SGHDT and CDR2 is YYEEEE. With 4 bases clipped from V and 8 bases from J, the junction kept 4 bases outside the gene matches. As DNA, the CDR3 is TGTGCCAGCAGCAAGCGGGAGGTTGATGAGCAGTTCTTC. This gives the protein CASSKREVDEQFF.

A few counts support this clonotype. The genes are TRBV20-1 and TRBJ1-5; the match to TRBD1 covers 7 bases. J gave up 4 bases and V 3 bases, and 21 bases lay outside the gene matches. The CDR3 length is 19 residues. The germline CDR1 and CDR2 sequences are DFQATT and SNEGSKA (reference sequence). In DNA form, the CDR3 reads TGCAGTGCTAGTCATTGGGCGACAGGGAAAAACTTAAGAAATCAGCCCCAGCATTTT. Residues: CSASHWATGKNLRNQPQHF.

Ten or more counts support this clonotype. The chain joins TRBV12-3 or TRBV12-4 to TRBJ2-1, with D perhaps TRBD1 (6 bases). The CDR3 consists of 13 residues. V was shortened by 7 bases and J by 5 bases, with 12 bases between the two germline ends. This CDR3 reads CASTLGQNNEQFF. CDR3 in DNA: TGTGCCAGCACCCTTGGACAGAACAATGAGCAGTTCTTC.

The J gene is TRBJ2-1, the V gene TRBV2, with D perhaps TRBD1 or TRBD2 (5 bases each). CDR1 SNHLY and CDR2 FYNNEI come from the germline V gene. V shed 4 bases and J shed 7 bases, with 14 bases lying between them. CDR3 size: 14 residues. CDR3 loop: CASSGRLGVNEQFF. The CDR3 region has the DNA TGTGCCAGCAGTGGCCGACTGGGGGTGAATGAGCAGTTCTTC.

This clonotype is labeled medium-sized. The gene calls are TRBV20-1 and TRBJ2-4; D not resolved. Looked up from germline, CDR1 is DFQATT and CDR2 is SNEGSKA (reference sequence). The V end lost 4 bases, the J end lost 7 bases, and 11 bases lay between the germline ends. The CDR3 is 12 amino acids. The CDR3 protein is CSAKETVNIQYF. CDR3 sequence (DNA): TGCAGTGCTAAAGAAACGGTGAACATTCAGTACTTC.